This record looks at one TCR beta chain sequence and its context. The sample originates from a study of technical replicates of blood from several donors. The V gene lost 1 base and the J gene lost 7 bases, with 17 bases spanning the gap. This CDR3 is built from 16 residues. Germline loops: CDR1 LNHNV, CDR2 YYDKDF (reference sequence). This table comes from immunoSEQ multiplex PCR, and its TCRdb copy is limited to in-frame clones, with some not included. The sample has tens of thousands of clones; about 92% are singletons. The genes are TRBV15 and TRBJ2-1, with TRBD2 as a possible D gene (7 bases). The specimen was PBMCs. The source is a human donor in good health. Some clones in this sample may be carry-over from other donors' samples. CDR3 in DNA: TGTGCCACCAGCAGAGTTGGGAGGGGGGCAAGGAATGAGCAGTTCTTC. Translated: CATSRVGRGARNEQFF.